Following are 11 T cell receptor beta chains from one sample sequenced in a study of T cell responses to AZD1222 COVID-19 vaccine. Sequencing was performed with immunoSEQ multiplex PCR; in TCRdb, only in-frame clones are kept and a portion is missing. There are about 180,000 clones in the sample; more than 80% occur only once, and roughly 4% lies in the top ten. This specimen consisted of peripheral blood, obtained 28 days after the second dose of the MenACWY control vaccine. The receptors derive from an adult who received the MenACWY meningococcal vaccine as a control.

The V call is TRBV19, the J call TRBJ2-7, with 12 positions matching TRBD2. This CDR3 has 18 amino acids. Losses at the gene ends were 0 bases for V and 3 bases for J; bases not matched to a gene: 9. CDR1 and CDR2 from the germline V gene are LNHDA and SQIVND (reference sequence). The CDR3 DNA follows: TGTGCCAGTAGTATAGACACCCCGACTAGCGGGAGAAGCTACGAGCAGTACTTC. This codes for CASSIDTPTSGRSYEQYF.

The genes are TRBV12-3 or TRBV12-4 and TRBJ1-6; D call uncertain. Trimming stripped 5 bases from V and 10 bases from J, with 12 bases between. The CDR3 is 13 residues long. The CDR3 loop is CASSPYMGSPLHF. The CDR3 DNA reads TGTGCCAGCAGTCCCTATATGGGGTCACCCCTCCACTTT.

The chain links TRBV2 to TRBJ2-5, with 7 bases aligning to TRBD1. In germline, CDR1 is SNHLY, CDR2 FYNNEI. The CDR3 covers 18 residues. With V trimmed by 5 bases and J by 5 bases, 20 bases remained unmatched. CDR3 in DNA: TGTGCCAGCAGTCCCATCTCACCCCCGGGACAGAGTAGGGAGACCCAGTACTTC. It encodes CASSPISPPGQSRETQYF.

The CDR3 loop reads CASSKQGAQSYEQYF. The CDR3 nucleotides are TGTGCCAGTAGTAAACAGGGGGCCCAGTCCTACGAGCAGTACTTC. This chain connects TRBV19 to TRBJ2-7, with 9 bases matching TRBD1. CDR1 and CDR2 from the germline V gene are LNHDA and SQIVND (reference sequence). Losses at the gene ends were 4 bases for V and 1 base for J; bases not matched to a gene: 5. The CDR3 runs to 15 residues.

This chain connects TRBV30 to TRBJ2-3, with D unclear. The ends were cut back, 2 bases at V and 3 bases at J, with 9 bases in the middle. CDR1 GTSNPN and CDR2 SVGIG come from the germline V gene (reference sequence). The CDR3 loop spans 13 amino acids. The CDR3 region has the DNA TGTGCCTGGAGTTTCCGAAGGACAGATACGCAGTATTTT. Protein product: CAWSFRRTDTQYF.

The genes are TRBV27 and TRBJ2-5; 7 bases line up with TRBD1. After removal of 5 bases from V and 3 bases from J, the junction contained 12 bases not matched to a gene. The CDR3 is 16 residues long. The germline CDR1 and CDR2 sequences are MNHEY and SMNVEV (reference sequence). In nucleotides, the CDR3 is TGTGCCAGCAGTCCACTAGGCCTGGGACAGAAAGAGACCCAGTACTTC. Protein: CASSPLGLGQKETQYF.

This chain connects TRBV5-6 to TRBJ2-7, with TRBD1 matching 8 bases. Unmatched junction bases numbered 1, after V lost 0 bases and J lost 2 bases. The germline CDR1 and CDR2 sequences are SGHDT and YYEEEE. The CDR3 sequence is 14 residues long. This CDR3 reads CASSLGDRTYEQYF. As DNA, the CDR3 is TGTGCCAGCAGCTTGGGGGACAGGACCTACGAGCAGTACTTC.

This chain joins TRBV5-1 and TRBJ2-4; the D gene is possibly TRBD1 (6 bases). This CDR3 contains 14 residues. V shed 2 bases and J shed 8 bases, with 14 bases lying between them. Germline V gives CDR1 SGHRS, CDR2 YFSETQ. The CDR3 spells CASSLGQIEDIQYF. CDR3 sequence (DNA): TGCGCCAGCAGCTTAGGACAGATTGAGGACATTCAGTACTTC.

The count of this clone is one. Written as DNA, the CDR3 is TGTGCCAGCAGTTTCGGGCGGAACACCGGGGAGCTGTTTTTT. It is translated as CASSFGRNTGELFF. The chain employs TRBV27 and TRBJ2-2, with D hard to call. The V end lost 3 bases, the J end lost 1 base, and 6 bases lay between the germline ends. There are 14 residues in the CDR3. The germline V gene encodes CDR1 MNHEY and CDR2 SMNVEV (reference sequence).

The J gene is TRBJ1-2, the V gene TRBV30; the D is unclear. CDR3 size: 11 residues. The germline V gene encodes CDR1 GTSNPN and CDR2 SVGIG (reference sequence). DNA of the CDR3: TGTGCGGGATTTTCTAACTATGGCTACACCTTC. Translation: CAGFSNYGYTF. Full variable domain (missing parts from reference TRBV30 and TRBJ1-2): SQTIHQWPATLVQPVGSPLSLECTVEGTSNPNLYWYRQAAGRGLQLLFYSVGIGQISSEVPQNLSASRPQDRQFILSSKKLLLSDSGFYLCAGFSNYGYTFGSGTRLTVV.

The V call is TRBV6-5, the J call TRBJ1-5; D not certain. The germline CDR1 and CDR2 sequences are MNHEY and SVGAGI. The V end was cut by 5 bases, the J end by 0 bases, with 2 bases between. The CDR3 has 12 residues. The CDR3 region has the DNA TGTGCCAGCAGTCATAGCAATCAGCCCCAGCATTTT. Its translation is CASSHSNQPQHF.